This entry describes one T cell receptor (beta chain). What it binds is not known. The genomic DNA TCR beta CDR3 region underwent two rounds of multiplex PCR. The first PCR round targeted every TRBV and TRBJ gene with specific primers. In TCRdb, the multiplex PCR reads were re-called with MiXCR into one record per CDR3 protein. The repertoire holds under 13,000 distinct CDR3 sequences, with approximately 53% as singletons. The data belong to a study of prognosis after radiotherapy for stage I lung cancer. Study-wide findings and caveats: TRBV and TRBJ gene usage reportedly differed between patients with and without metastases.

The CDR3 has 12 amino acids. V shed 2 bases and J shed 5 bases, with 7 bases lying between them. The origin of this receptor is a donor of 50 years or more with non-small cell lung cancer. This chain uses TRBV12-3 or TRBV12-4 with TRBJ2-7; D could derive from TRBD1 or TRBD2 (6 bases each). The sequences come from PBMCs, collected before or after stereotactic body radiation therapy (not recorded which). The CDR3 nucleotides read TGTGCCAGCAGTTTACGGGGGCACGAGCAGTACTTC. Encoded protein: CASSLRGHEQYF.